Listed here are 7 T cell receptor beta chains from one sample, sequenced in a study of cytomegalovirus exposure and HLA in healthy donors. Both 60 Vbeta primers and 13 Jbeta primers went into the PCR. Profiled with immunoSEQ multiplex PCR; TCRdb holds only in-frame clones, not every one. This table has some 96,000 clones, about 75% appearing once. Sequencing was carried out using PBMCs. These receptors all come from a man aged 35 to 55 in good health and CMV-seropositive.

Notes on this clone: Compared with germline, one end of the junction differs, possibly owing to a read error. The chain couples TRBV7-9 to TRBJ1-5; D remains unclear. Germline V gene sequence: CDR1 SEHNR, CDR2 FQNEAQ (reference sequence). The CDR3 length is 15 residues. CDR3 in amino acids: CSSSSTGSRNQPQHF. CDR3 sequence (DNA): TGTTCCAGCAGCTCGACCGGGAGCCGCAATCAGCCCCAGCATTTT.

This chain joins TRBV2 and TRBJ1-5; D perhaps matches TRBD1 (6 bases). The V gene lost 6 bases and the J gene lost 4 bases, with 13 bases spanning the gap. There are 14 residues in the CDR3. Germline CDR1 SNHLY, CDR2 FYNNEI. The CDR3 DNA reads TGTGCCAGCAGGCCCGGGACAATAAATCAGCCCCAGCATTTT. Translating it yields CASRPGTINQPQHF.

This chain links TRBV27 with TRBJ1-5, with D tentatively TRBD1 (5 bases). The CDR3 is 14 amino acids. The germline gives CDR1 MNHEY, CDR2 SMNVEV (reference sequence). V was shortened by 4 bases and J by 7 bases, with 14 bases between the two germline ends. CDR3 DNA: TGTGCCAGCAGTTCCCCTGGGGCAGGGCAGCCCCAGCATTTT. Translating it yields CASSSPGAGQPQHF.

This chain uses TRBV5-1 with TRBJ2-5, with 12 nucleotides matching TRBD2. The junction had 9 bases not matched to a gene; V was cut back by 4 bases and J by 5 bases. Germline CDR1 and CDR2: SGHRS and YFSETQ. The CDR3 is made up of 16 amino acids. In DNA, the CDR3 is TGCGCCAGCAGCGACCCTGGACTAGCGGGGATCGAGACCCAGTACTTC. Translation gives CASSDPGLAGIETQYF.

The V gene is TRBV11-2, the J gene TRBJ2-7; TRBD2 aligns across 13 bases. The CDR3 loop spans 18 amino acids. Germline V CDR1 and CDR2: SGHAT, FQNNGV. The J segment lost 6 bases and the V segment lost 1 base, leaving 12 bases of the junction unmatched. The CDR3 DNA reads TGTGCCAGCAGCTTAGGTTCACTAGCGGGAGGGCCGGATCGCGAGCAGTACTTC. This gives the protein CASSLGSLAGGPDREQYF.

The chain is built from TRBV18 and TRBJ1-5; TRBD1 agrees at 9 bases. The J segment lost 7 bases and the V segment lost 6 bases, leaving 4 bases of the junction unmatched. This CDR3 has 13 amino acids. Germline lookup yields CDR1 KGHSH and CDR2 LQKENI. CDR3 sequence reads: CASSPDRGQPQHF. The CDR3 DNA reads TGTGCCAGCTCGCCTGACAGGGGGCAGCCCCAGCATTTT.

The chain couples TRBV5-1 to TRBJ1-1, with TRBD1 matching over 9 bases. The CDR3 loop spans 17 amino acids. Per germline, CDR1 SGHRS and CDR2 YFSETQ. Losses at the gene ends were 4 bases for V and 1 base for J; bases not matched to a gene: 11. The CDR3 bases are TGCGCCAGCAGCGCGGGGTCCGGGACAGGGAGGAACACTGAAGCTTTCTTT. It is translated as CASSAGSGTGRNTEAFF.